This TCR beta chain came from a study of identical twins. TCRdb redid the calling of the 5' RACE reads with MiXCR, one entry per CDR3 protein. This sample yields 200,000 or so distinct CDR3 sequences, of which 15% are seen a single time; 35% to 50% belongs to the top ten. Germline loops: CDR1 SEHNR, CDR2 FQNEAQ (reference sequence). The V gene end was trimmed by 4 bases and the J gene end by 4 bases; junction bases not matched to a gene: 9. The CDR3 contains 16 residues. This sample also belongs to another study, concerning T cells expressing NK-cell markers.

This sequence joins TRBV7-9 and TRBJ2-1; 8 nucleotides match TRBD2. The receptor was isolated from a young woman in good health. The sequenced sample consisted of CD8+ T cells sorted from blood. The CDR3 DNA is TGTGCCAGCAGCTCATGGGATAGCGGGAAGTACAATGAGCAGTTCTTC. It codes for CASSSWDSGKYNEQFF.